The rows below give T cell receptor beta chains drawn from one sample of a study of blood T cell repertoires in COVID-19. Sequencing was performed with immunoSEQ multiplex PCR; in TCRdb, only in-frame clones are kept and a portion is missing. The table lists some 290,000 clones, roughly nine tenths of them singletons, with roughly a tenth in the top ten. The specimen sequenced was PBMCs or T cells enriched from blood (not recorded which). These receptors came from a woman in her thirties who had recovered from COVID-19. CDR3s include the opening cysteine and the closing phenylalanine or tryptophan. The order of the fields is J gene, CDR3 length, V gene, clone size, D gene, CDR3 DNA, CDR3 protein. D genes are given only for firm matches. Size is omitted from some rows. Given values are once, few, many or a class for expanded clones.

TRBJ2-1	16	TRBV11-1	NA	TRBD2	TGTGCCAGCAGCTTCCAAATACTAGCGGGAGCCAATGAGCAGTTCTTC	CASSFQILAGANEQFF
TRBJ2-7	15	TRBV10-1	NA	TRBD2	TGCGCCAGCAGTGAGGCGGGAGGGCCCTCGGACGAGCAGTACTTC	CASSEAGGPSDEQYF
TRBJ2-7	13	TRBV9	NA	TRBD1	TGTGCCAGCAGCGTACAGGGGGCAGCGGAGCAGTACTTC	CASSVQGAAEQYF
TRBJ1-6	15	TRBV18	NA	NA	TGTGCCAGCTCACTGGACAGCTCCTATAATTCACCCCTCCACTTT	CASSLDSSYNSPLHF
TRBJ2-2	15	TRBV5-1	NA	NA	TGCGCCAGCAGCTCGCTGCAGGGATCCCCCGGGGAGCTGTTTTTT	CASSSLQGSPGELFF
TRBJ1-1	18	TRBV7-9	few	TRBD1	TGTGCCAGCAGCTTAGATTCGGTGGGGACAGGGGCGCACACTGAAGCTTTCTTT	CASSLDSVGTGAHTEAFF
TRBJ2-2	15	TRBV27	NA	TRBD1	TGTGCCAGCAGTTCGCGGACAGGGTTGGCCGGGGAGCTGTTTTTT	CASSSRTGLAGELFF
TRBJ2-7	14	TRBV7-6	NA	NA	TGTGCCAGCAGCCCCCAGGTTAGAGGGCACGAGCAGTACTTC	CASSPQVRGHEQYF
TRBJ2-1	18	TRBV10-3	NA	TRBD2	TGTGCCATCAGTGAGTCGACCCTTCTAGCGGGACGCAACAATGAGCAGTTCTTC	CAISESTLLAGRNNEQFF
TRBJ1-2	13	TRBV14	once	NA	TGTGCCAGCAGCCTGGGGAGGGTATACGGCTACACCTTC	CASSLGRVYGYTF
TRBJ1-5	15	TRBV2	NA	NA	TGTGCCAGCAGCGGACAGAGACATAGCAATCAGCCCCAGCATTTT	CASSGQRHSNQPQHF
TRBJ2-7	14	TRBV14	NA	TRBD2	TGTGCCAGCAGCCGAGGACTAGCGGGCTACGAGCAGTACTTC	CASSRGLAGYEQYF
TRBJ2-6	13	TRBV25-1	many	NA	TGTGCCAGCTATCTTTCTGGGGCCAACGTCCTGACTTTC	CASYLSGANVLTF
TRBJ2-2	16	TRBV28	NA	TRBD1	TGTGCCAGCAGCACGCCGACAGGGAGTGTTACCGGGGAGCTGTTTTTT	CASSTPTGSVTGELFF
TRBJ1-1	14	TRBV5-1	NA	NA	TGCGCCAGCAGCGCCGGACAGTTAAACACTGAAGCTTTCTTT	CASSAGQLNTEAFF
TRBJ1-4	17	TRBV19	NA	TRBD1	TGTGCCAGTAGTATGGAAGGCCAGGGGGCCTCGAGGGAAAAACTGTTTTTT	CASSMEGQGASREKLFF
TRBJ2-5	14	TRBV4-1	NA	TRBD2	TGCGCCAGCAGCCGACTAGCGGGAATGGAGACCCAGTACTTC	CASSRLAGMETQYF
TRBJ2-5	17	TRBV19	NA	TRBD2	TGTGCCAGTAGTGAAGCCGGGGCCGGGAGGACCCAAGAGACCCAGTACTTC	CASSEAGAGRTQETQYF
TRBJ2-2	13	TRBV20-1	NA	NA	TGCAGTGCTAGTCGACAGAACACCGGGGAGCTGTTTTTT	CSASRQNTGELFF
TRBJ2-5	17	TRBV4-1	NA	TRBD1	TGCGCCAGCAGCCAAGAGGGGACAGGGTCGTTTCTAAAGACCCAGTACTTC	CASSQEGTGSFLKTQYF
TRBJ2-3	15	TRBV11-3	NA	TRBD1	TGTGCCAGCAGCCCCGGGACAGGGTCCACAAATACGCAGTATTTT	CASSPGTGSTNTQYF
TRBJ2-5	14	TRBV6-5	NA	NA	TGTGCCAGCAGTTACACACAGGGGAGGGAGACCCAGTACTTC	CASSYTQGRETQYF
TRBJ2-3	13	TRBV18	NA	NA	TGTGCCAGCTCCTACTCTCTGTTCGATACGCAGTATTTT	CASSYSLFDTQYF
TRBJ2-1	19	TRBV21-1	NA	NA	TGTGCCAGCAGCAGATTGACTAGCGGGAGGGCCGGGATTTACAATGAGCAGTTCTTC	CASSRLTSGRAGIYNEQFF
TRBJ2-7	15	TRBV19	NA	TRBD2	TGTGCCAGTAGTGTTAGCGGGAGGAATACCTACGAGCAGTACTTC	CASSVSGRNTYEQYF